Reported below is one T cell receptor beta chain. The target antigen is unknown. These data come from a study of cytomegalovirus exposure and HLA in healthy donors. Across the whole study: Around 200 million T cells yielded approximately 100 million unique TCR beta sequences, as an earlier analysis found.

Germline CDR1 SEHNR, CDR2 FQNEAQ (reference sequence). CDR3 length equals 17 residues. V was shortened by 0 bases and J by 2 bases, with 15 bases between the two germline ends. Broader study findings: One variant, a missense change in DCLRE1C, was linked in a later analysis to TCR beta V- and J-gene trimming. TCR beta chains numbering some 160 were designated cytomegalovirus-associated. The later analysis indicated that the majority of CMV-associated TCR beta chains appeared HLA-restricted.

The primer mix had 60 Vbeta and 13 Jbeta primers. This table comes from immunoSEQ multiplex PCR, and its TCRdb copy is limited to in-frame clones, with some not included. The sample has 95,000 to 100,000 clones, approximately 71% seen once. The chain joins TRBV7-9 to TRBJ2-3, with D possibly being TRBD2 (6 bases). Source material: PBMCs. The TCR sequence derives from a female donor in good health and CMV-seronegative. The CDR3 region is CASSLALDAGLTDTQYF. The CDR3, as DNA: TGTGCCAGCAGCTTAGCGCTGGATGCGGGGCTCACAGATACGCAGTATTTT.